The T cell receptor beta chain under discussion was sequenced for a study of EBV T-cell therapy then PD-1 blockade in nasopharyngeal carcinoma. Regarding time point: 266 days after commencement of treatment, after nivolumab therapy. This sample's treatment: AdE1-LMPpoly-expanded autologous EBV-specific T-cell therapy followed by anti-PD-1 nivolumab. In this sample, this clone turned up once. The antigen is unknown. Per germline, CDR1 MRHNA and CDR2 SNTAGT. The CDR3 loop spans 16 amino acids. The V and J ends lost 0 bases and 3 bases respectively, with 13 bases between them. Assay: immunoSEQ multiplex PCR; the TCRdb copy retains only in-frame clones and omits some. The sample contains 20,000 to 25,000 clones, around 84% of which appear only once.

This TCR came from a middle-aged man with nasopharyngeal carcinoma. The V call is TRBV6-4, the J call TRBJ2-3, with D unclear. The sample in question was CD8+ T cells from blood, obtained at roughly day 250 from a patient whose treatment included autologous EBV-specific T cells and nivolumab. The DNA for the CDR3 is TGTGCCAGCAGTGACTCTGCGACCAGAGAAACAGATACGCAGTATTTT. Translating gives CASSDSATRETDTQYF.